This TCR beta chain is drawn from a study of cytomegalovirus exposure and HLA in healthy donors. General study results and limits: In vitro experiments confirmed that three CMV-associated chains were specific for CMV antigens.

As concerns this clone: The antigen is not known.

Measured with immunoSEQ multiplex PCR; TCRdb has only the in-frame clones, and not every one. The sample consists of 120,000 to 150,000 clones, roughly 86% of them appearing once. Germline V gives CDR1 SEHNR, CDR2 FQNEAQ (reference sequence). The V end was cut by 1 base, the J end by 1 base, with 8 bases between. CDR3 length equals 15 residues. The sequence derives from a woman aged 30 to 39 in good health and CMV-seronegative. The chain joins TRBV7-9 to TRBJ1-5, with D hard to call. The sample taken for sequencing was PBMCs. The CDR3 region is CASSLGGSSNQPQHF. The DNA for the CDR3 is TGTGCCAGCAGCTTAGGCGGGAGCAGCAATCAGCCCCAGCATTTT.